This T cell receptor beta chain was captured by sequencing in a study of T cells after yellow fever vaccination. A single record per CDR3 protein comes from TCRdb applying MiXCR to the 5' RACE reads. The sample gives 450,000 to 600,000 distinct CDR3 sequences, 13% of which show up once; roughly an eighth is in the top ten. This CDR3 spans 12 amino acids. In germline, CDR1 is SQVTM, CDR2 ANQGSEA. V lost 7 bases and J 0 bases, leaving 9 bases between the germline ends. This clonotype has just a few counts. The sequence derives from a man aged 25 to 40 who received the YFV17D yellow fever vaccine. V gene TRBV29-1 combines with J gene TRBJ2-5; D gene uncertain. The sample consisted of PBMCs, taken on the day of the yellow fever booster vaccination. This CDR3 reads CSAQKYQETQYF. The CDR3 DNA reads TGCAGCGCCCAGAAGTACCAAGAGACCCAGTACTTC.